This T cell receptor beta chain is from a study of blood T cell repertoires in COVID-19. This clone turned up a few times. As handled by the study authors: Reference gene primers were amplified, and this amplification served to estimate nucleated cell counts. The protocol was immunoSEQ multiplex PCR, while the TCRdb copy is restricted to in-frame clones and leaves out a portion. That table is the source of V, J and clone size, and D and trimming were worked out from the DNA. The sample has more than 200,000 clones, around four fifths seen once. In Seattle, patients joined the study during active infection and were tracked longitudinally. Germline V gives CDR1 SGHTA, CDR2 FQGNSA. J lost 3 bases, V lost 5 bases, and 7 bases had no gene match. This CDR3 comprises 15 residues.

This TCR was recovered from a woman aged 80 or older with COVID-19, enrolled during active disease. Sequenced material: peripheral blood. This chain uses TRBV7-2 with TRBJ2-3; TRBD1 aligns across 8 bases. The CDR3 loop reads CASSTSGGQTDTQYF. The DNA of the CDR3 is TGTGCCAGCAGCACCTCAGGGGGCCAAACAGATACGCAGTATTTT.